Below are 19 T cell receptor beta chains sequenced from a single sample in a study of T cell repertoires in cytomegalovirus infection. MiXCR was run by TCRdb on the reads, yielding one entry per CDR3 protein. The table records 200,000 or so distinct CDR3 sequences, about 30% of them present only once. Sequenced sample: PBMCs. The receptors here all came from a human donor in good health (CMV status not recorded). Some clones in this sample may be carry-over from other donors' samples.

J is TRBJ2-1 and V is TRBV27, with D hard to call. V lost 6 bases, J lost 2 bases, and 11 bases lay in between. Per the germline V gene, CDR1 is MNHEY and CDR2 is SMNVEV (reference sequence). CDR3 length equals 14 residues. The CDR3 DNA is TGTGCCAGCAGCCCAAGGTCCCCCTACAATGAGCAGTTCTTC. Its translation: CASSPRSPYNEQFF.

This clonotype has more than one count but fewer than ten. The chain employs TRBV4-3 and TRBJ1-6; no reliable D call. Deletions cut 1 base from V and 7 bases from J, with 8 bases between. The germline CDR1 and CDR2 sequences are LGHNA and YSLEER. The CDR3 totals 14 residues. Written as DNA, the CDR3 is TGCGCCAGCAGCCAAGTACAGTCCAATTCACCCCTCCACTTT. Protein product: CASSQVQSNSPLHF.

This clonotype was seen a handful of times. The rearrangement uses TRBV2 and TRBJ2-1; TRBD1 might be the D (6 bases). Trimming took off 5 bases at V and 10 bases at J, with 18 bases between the two ends. The CDR3 has 14 amino acids. Germline V lookup: CDR1 SNHLY, CDR2 FYNNEI. This CDR3 is CASSPRGPRGEQFF. The CDR3 bases are TGTGCCAGCAGTCCCAGGGGCCCCCGGGGCGAGCAGTTCTTC.

The V call is TRBV5-1, the J call TRBJ2-1; D not certain. Trimming cost V 0 bases and J 7 bases, with 11 bases left between them. The CDR3 extends over 14 amino acids. Germline V gene sequence: CDR1 SGHRS, CDR2 YFSETQ. In DNA form, the CDR3 reads TGCGCCAGCAGCTTGGTGGGTACCGAGAATGAGCAGTTCTTC. As protein: CASSLVGTENEQFF.

This clonotype came up a few times. The chain couples TRBV7-3 to TRBJ1-2; D not certain. This CDR3 is 10 amino acids long. V was clipped by 5 bases and J by 5 bases, with 3 bases between them. Germline V lookup: CDR1 SGHTA, CDR2 FQGTGA. In DNA, the CDR3 is TGTGCCAGCAGCCTGTATGGCTACACCTTC. It yields the protein CASSLYGYTF.

This clonotype was seen only a few times. The chain links TRBV12-3 or TRBV12-4 to TRBJ1-6; TRBD1 might be the D (6 bases). V was cut by 4 bases and J by 6 bases, with 7 bases left in between. The CDR3 totals 13 residues. CDR3 in amino acids: CASSSGANSPLHF. CDR3 DNA: TGTGCCAGCAGTTCGGGGGCTAATTCACCCCTCCACTTT.

The chain joins TRBV7-2 to TRBJ1-1, with 9 positions matching TRBD1. Germline CDR1 reads SGHTA; CDR2 reads FQGNSA. This CDR3 has 14 residues. The ends lost 5 bases at V and 8 bases at J; junction bases unmatched: 9. The CDR3 is CASSTSGTGSEAFF. The CDR3 bases are TGTGCCAGCAGCACCTCCGGGACAGGGAGCGAAGCTTTCTTT.

Here the CDR3 DNA reads TGTGCCAGCAGTGACCCCAAAGAGACCCAGTACTTC. Protein product: CASSDPKETQYF. This sequence joins TRBV6-1 and TRBJ2-5; no clear D. V lost 3 bases to trimming and J lost 3 bases, with 5 bases between them. Germline CDR1 reads MNHNS; CDR2 reads SASEGT. This CDR3 region has 12 residues.

The gene calls are TRBV3-1 and TRBJ2-1; 11 bases agree with TRBD2. Unmatched junction bases numbered 3, after V lost 0 bases and J lost 5 bases. Germline-derived CDR1 and CDR2 are LGHDT and YNNKEL (reference sequence). The CDR3 is made up of 16 amino acids. CDR3 in amino acids: CASSQETSGGNNEQFF. The CDR3 coding sequence is TGTGCCAGCAGCCAAGAAACTAGCGGGGGTAACAATGAGCAGTTCTTC.

The chain has TRBV12-3 or TRBV12-4 and TRBJ1-3; 7 bases agree with TRBD1. V lost 6 bases to trimming and J lost 1 base; unmatched junction nucleotides: 3. This CDR3 has 14 residues. CDR3 nucleotides: TGTGCCAGCAGGCCCAGGGGGTCTGGAAACACCATATATTTT. It is translated as CASRPRGSGNTIYF.

A note on this clonotype: Mismatch with germline at one junction end may stem from a read error. The V and J genes are TRBV4-1 and TRBJ2-7, with 10 bases lining up with TRBD1. Germline V gives CDR1 MGHRA, CDR2 YSYEKL. This CDR3 spans 14 amino acids. The CDR3 here is CASSLGQGEYEQYF. The CDR3 DNA follows: TGTGCCAGCAGCCTCGGACAGGGGGAGTACGAGCAGTACTTC.

As regards this clonotype: This likely comes from a read error, as the CDR3 has no conserved phenylalanine or tryptophan at its end. Because the CDR3's place on the DNA is in doubt, the DNA is left out and the CDR3 is given as listed by TCRdb. This CDR3 reads CSAREGAGGLLL. This chain uses TRBV20-1 with TRBJ1-2; no DNA check was done on the table's D call, TRBD1. Per germline, CDR1 DFQATT and CDR2 SNEGSKA (reference sequence). The CDR3 length is 12 residues, termini included.

This clonotype has only a few counts. The chain joins TRBV6-6 to TRBJ1-2; possible D gene TRBD1, 5 bases. Germline V gene lookup returns CDR1 MNHNY and CDR2 SVGAGI (reference sequence). The CDR3 covers 15 residues. V was trimmed by 6 bases and J by 0 bases, leaving 14 bases between them. The CDR3 nucleotides read TGTGCCAGCAGGACCATCACAGGATCTAACTATGGCTACACCTTC. It translates to CASRTITGSNYGYTF.

The V gene is TRBV6-2 or TRBV6-3, the J gene TRBJ2-7; D not certain. The V and J ends lost 6 bases and 0 bases respectively, with 12 bases between them. This CDR3 has 14 residues. Germline-derived CDR1 and CDR2 are MNHEY and SVGEGT. DNA for the CDR3: TGTGCCAGCAGCGACTCTCCTTCCTCCTACGAGCAGTACTTC. Amino acid sequence: CASSDSPSSYEQYF.

The chain recombines TRBV10-2 with TRBJ2-1; the match to TRBD1 covers 10 bases. V trimming: 7 bases; J trimming: 0 bases; junction bases outside the gene matches: 15. The CDR3 consists of 19 residues. The germline CDR1 and CDR2 sequences are WSHSY and SAAADI. Written as DNA, the CDR3 is TGCGCCAGCACCCTTCGGACAGGGGGATCTTATACCTCCTACAATGAGCAGTTCTTC. Translated, it gives CASTLRTGGSYTSYNEQFF.

Comments on this clonotype: Since a much larger clone is just one base distant, this may be a read error. V is TRBV7-2 and J is TRBJ1-1; unclear D gene. Per germline, CDR1 SGHTA and CDR2 FQGNSA. The CDR3 covers 14 residues. CDR3 nucleotides: TGTGCCAGCAGCTTAGATTGGGCGAACACTGTAGCTTTCTTT. Protein sequence: CASSLDWANTVAFF.

This chain uses TRBV13 with TRBJ2-7; 7 positions match TRBD1. Germline lookup yields CDR1 PRHDT and CDR2 FYEKMQ (reference sequence). Germline trimming cut 5 bases from V and 2 bases from J; bases unmatched to any gene: 15. This CDR3 spans 17 amino acids. CDR3 protein: CASSPSPNDRATYEQYF. Here the CDR3 DNA reads TGTGCCAGCAGCCCTAGCCCAAATGACAGGGCCACCTACGAGCAGTACTTC.

This clonotype turned up a few times. This chain connects TRBV7-4 to TRBJ1-1; D possibly corresponds to TRBD1 (5 bases). The ends were cut back, 5 bases at V and 0 bases at J, with 7 bases in the middle. CDR3 size: 13 residues. The germline gives CDR1 SGHVT, CDR2 SQSDAQ. The DNA for the CDR3 is TGTGCCAGCAGCCAACAGGTGAACACTGAAGCTTTCTTT. Amino acid sequence: CASSQQVNTEAFF.

The V call is TRBV13, the J call TRBJ1-2, with 7 nucleotides matching TRBD1. This CDR3 has 18 amino acids. Germline CDR1 is PRHDT and CDR2 is FYEKMQ (reference sequence). Losses at the gene ends were 2 bases for V and 4 bases for J; bases not matched to a gene: 16. CDR3 region: CASSLIRTGHGDSYGYTF. DNA for the CDR3: TGTGCCAGCAGCTTAATTCGGACAGGCCACGGTGATAGCTATGGCTACACCTTC. The full variable domain, with the rest looked up from reference TRBV13 and TRBJ1-2, is AAGVIQSPRHLIKEKRETATLKCYPIPRHDTVYWYQQGPGQDPQFLISFYEKMQSDKGSIPDRFSAQQFSDYHSELNMSSLELGDSALYFCASSLIRTGHGDSYGYTFGSGTRLTVV.